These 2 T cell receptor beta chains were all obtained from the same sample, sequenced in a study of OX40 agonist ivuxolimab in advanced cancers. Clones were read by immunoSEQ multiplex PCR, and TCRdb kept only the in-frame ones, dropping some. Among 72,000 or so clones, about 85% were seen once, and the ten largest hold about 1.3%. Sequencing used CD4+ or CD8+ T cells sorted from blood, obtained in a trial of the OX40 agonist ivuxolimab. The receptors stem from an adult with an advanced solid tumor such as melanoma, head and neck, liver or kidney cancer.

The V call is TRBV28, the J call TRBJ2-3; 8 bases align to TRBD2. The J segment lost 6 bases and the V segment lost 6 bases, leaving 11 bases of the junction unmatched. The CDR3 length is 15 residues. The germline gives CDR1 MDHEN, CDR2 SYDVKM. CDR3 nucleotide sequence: TGTGCCAGCAGGGGTCATAGCGGGACTGGGGATACGCAGTATTTT. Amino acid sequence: CASRGHSGTGDTQYF.

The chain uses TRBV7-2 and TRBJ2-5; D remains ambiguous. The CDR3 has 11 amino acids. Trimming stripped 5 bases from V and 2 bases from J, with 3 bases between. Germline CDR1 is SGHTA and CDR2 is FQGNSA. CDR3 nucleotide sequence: TGTGCCAGCAGCCTACAAGAGACCCAGTACTTC. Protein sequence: CASSLQETQYF.